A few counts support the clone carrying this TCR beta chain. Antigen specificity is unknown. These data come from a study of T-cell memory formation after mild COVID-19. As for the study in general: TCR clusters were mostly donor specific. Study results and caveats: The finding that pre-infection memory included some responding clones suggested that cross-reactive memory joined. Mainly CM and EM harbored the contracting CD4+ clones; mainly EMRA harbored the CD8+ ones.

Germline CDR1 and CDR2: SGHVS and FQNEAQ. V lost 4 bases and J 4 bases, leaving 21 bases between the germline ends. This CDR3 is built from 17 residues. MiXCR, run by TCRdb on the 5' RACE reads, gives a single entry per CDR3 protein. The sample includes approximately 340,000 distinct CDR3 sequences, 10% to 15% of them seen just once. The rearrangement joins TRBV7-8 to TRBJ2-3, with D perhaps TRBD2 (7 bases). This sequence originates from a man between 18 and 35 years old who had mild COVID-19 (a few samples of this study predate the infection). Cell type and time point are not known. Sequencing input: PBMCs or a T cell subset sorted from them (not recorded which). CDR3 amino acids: CASSWGPGLRKADTQYF. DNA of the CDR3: TGTGCCAGCAGCTGGGGGCCGGGACTACGGAAGGCAGATACGCAGTATTTT.